This TCR beta chain is drawn from a study of T cells in Graves' hyperthyroidism and ophthalmopathy (dated 2019 in TCRdb). Notes on the research overall: Peripheral blood samples were taken at initial diagnosis, before any treatment was given. A discovery cohort of approximately 97 patients, approximately 45 with Graves' ophthalmopathy and roughly 59 with stable Graves' hyperthyroidism, was used to find distinguishing TCR V-J signatures. An independent validation cohort of around 19 hyperthyroidism patients and 17 patients who later progressed to ophthalmopathy tested prospective prediction of ophthalmopathy. For training and testing, the 100 or so patients in the discovery cohort were randomly divided in a 7:3 ratio. In about 6 Graves' hyperthyroidism patients, the study also compared T-cell repertoires from thyroid tissue with T-cell repertoires from blood. Following sampling, methimazole starting at 30 mg daily was given to hyperthyroidism patients, and high-dose intravenous methylprednisolone was given to ophthalmopathy patients. TCR Vbeta CDR3 sequencing of 140 or so peripheral blood samples (approximately 44 ophthalmopathy, about 80 hyperthyroidism and approximately 17 progressor patients) is reported in the paper. The full study reports these points: Most expanded thyroid clonotypes (frequency above 0.001) were also detected in blood, suggesting blood repertoires may reflect thyroid immune responses. Sample size was not statistically predetermined, and blinding of investigators to group allocation was not performed. In validation, the model predicted progression to ophthalmopathy with about 71% sensitivity and about 72% specificity, a median of approximately 6.5 months before onset. Ophthalmopathy was separated from stable hyperthyroidism by a 13 V-J signature model, with around 90% sensitivity and roughly 81% specificity obtained in cross-validation and 80%/75% obtained in testing.

Stable Graves' hyperthyroidism was defined as no progression to ophthalmopathy during 18 months of follow-up. The hyperthyroidism patients were between 18 and 65 years old and newly diagnosed, with a disease duration of less than 2 months. Exclusion was applied to patients with uncontrolled infections, other autoimmune diseases, pregnancy or lactation. Clinical symptoms, serum thyroxine and TRAb, thyroid ultrasound, and orbital computed tomography formed the basis for the diagnoses. PBMCs were isolated from approximately 10 ml of fresh peripheral blood by Ficoll-Paque density gradient centrifugation. Total RNA was extracted using Trizol reagent, and RNA quality was assessed on an Agilent 2100 Bioanalyzer. The germline V gene sets CDR1 to SGHRS and CDR2 to YFSETQ. Counted from cysteine to phenylalanine, this CDR3 has 12 amino acids. CDR3 DNA only is kept here, 36 bases in frame from base 1. V is shortened by 7 bases, J by 5 bases, and the region joining them spans 9 bases.

This clonotype showed up many times. The specificity of this receptor is unknown. Per-nucleotide qualities are absent, and no much larger clonotype sits a single base away. Amplification of TCR beta CDR3 regions was carried out from RNA transcripts. The TCR CDR3 was subjected to a first round of RT-PCR using the HTBI primer set and the Qiagen OneStep RT-PCR kit. Libraries were constructed in a second round of multiplex PCR, after which size selection and purification were carried out. Paired-end sequencing of the libraries was performed with 100 bp reads on an Illumina HiSeq2000. Per the source publication's procedure: SOAPnuke was used to process the raw data, removing reads that contained adapters or uncalled bases, had a mean Phred below 15, or lacked an exact match to the constant primer or identifier. High-quality paired reads were merged using COPE v1.2.5, and each unique nucleotide sequence was defined as a clonotype. MiTCR v1.1 was used to align the clonotypes against IMGT TRBV, TRBD and TRBJ reference segments. The analysis was restricted to V-J combinations with a frequency above 0.0001, which together covered about 99% of the repertoires. A TCS score was defined as the ratio of F50 (clonal expansion) to E x V (chaos), with BLOSUM62-based TCRdist applied between CDR3 peptides within each V-J. Welch's t-statistics and random forest reduced several hundred V-J features to 10 to 15, which were used in a naive Bayes classifier (R e1071). TCRdb's own reprocessing of the public reads used fastp at Q25 and MiXCR and kept productive beta chains. Rows with a matching CDR3 protein are joined into one entry that keeps the most common DNA and genes. These V and J calls originate from TCRdb's pipeline instead of the authors' own analysis. The sample contains under 350,000 distinct CDR3 sequences, around 20% of them found a single time. The ten most abundant clones make up roughly 52% of the sample.

This TCR was recovered from a woman aged 50 to 60 with Graves' hyperthyroidism. The sample was blood. In this chain, TRBV5-1 is recombined with TRBJ2-2; no confident D gene assignment can be made. The DNA is as follows: TGCGCCAGCGGAAGGGATACCGGGGAGCTGTTTTTT. The translation is CASGRDTGELFF.